These 3 T cell receptor beta chains share one sample of origin, sequenced in a study of cytomegalovirus exposure and HLA in healthy donors. Primers: 60 Vbeta forward and 13 Jbeta reverse. The method was immunoSEQ multiplex PCR; TCRdb's version includes in-frame clones alone and lacks a portion of them. The table has 90,000 to 130,000 clones, about 70% seen once. Sequencing used PBMCs. The receptor set was obtained from a man aged 30 to 39 in good health and CMV-seropositive.

This chain uses TRBV30 with TRBJ2-3; D gene unclear. Germline CDR1 and CDR2: GTSNPN and SVGIG (reference sequence). CDR3 length equals 12 residues. V was clipped by 2 bases and J by 8 bases, with 11 bases between them. The CDR3: CAWSLDGGTQYF. The CDR3 nucleotides read TGTGCCTGGAGTTTAGACGGCGGTACGCAGTATTTT.

This clone appeared once. The chain is built from TRBV28 and TRBJ2-2, with D possibly matching TRBD1 (5 bases). The CDR3 extends over 13 amino acids. Germline V gene sequence: CDR1 MDHEN, CDR2 SYDVKM. The V and J ends lost 6 bases and 6 bases respectively, with 11 bases between them. The CDR3 loop reads CASSSGWAGELFF. In nucleotides, the CDR3 is TGTGCCAGCAGCTCAGGGTGGGCCGGGGAGCTGTTTTTT. The complete variable domain, with remaining parts taken from reference TRBV28 and TRBJ2-2, reads DVKVTQSSRYLVKRTGEKVFLECVQDMDHENMFWYRQDPGLGLRLIYFSYDVKMKEKGDIPEGYSVSREKKERFSLILESASTNQTSMYLCASSSGWAGELFFGEGSRLTVL.

This clone was picked up one time. The chain employs TRBV20-1 and TRBJ1-2, with 7 bases lining up with TRBD1. V shed 5 bases, J shed 8 bases, and the junction held 5 bases outside the gene matches. This CDR3 has 11 amino acids. Germline CDR1 DFQATT, CDR2 SNEGSKA (reference sequence). The DNA for the CDR3 is TGCAGTGCTCAGGGGGTAGGGGGCTACACCTTC. As protein: CSAQGVGGYTF.